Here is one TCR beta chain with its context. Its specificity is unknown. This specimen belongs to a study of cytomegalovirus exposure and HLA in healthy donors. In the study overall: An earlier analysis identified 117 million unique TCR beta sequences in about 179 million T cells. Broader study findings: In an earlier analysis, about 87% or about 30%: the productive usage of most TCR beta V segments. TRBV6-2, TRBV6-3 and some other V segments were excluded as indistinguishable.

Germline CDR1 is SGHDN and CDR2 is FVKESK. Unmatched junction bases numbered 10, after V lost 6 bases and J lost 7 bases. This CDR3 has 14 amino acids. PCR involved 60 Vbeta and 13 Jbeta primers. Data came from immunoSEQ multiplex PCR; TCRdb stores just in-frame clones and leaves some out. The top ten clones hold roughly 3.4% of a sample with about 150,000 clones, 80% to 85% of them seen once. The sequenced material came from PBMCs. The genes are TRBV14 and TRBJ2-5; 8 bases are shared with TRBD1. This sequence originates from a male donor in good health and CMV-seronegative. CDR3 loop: CASSATTGVATQYF. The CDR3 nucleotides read TGTGCCAGCAGTGCGACGACAGGGGTCGCGACCCAGTACTTC.